These 7 T cell receptor beta chains originate from one sample sequenced in a study of T-cell reconstitution after alpha-beta-depleted transplantation in children. Unique molecular identifiers were incorporated when the TCRbeta library was constructed. Each CDR3 protein is one row after TCRdb ran MiXCR on the PCR reads. The data show around 490,000 distinct CDR3 sequences, with about an eighth seen just once and less than 15% held by the top ten. Specimen: PBMCs, mostly from graft donor cells, collected 180 days after TCRalphabeta/CD19-depleted stem cell transplant. The receptors derive from a female patient aged 2-10 years who had a stem cell transplant for aplastic anemia, so the T cells may come from the graft donor.

Only a few counts were recorded for this clonotype. This chain uses TRBV12-3 or TRBV12-4 with TRBJ2-1; the match to TRBD2 covers 10 bases. Unmatched junction bases numbered 6, after V lost 6 bases and J lost 4 bases. The CDR3 runs to 15 residues. CDR3 sequence reads: CASSMSGRVYNEQFF. The CDR3 DNA reads as TGTGCCAGCAGCATGAGCGGGAGGGTTTACAATGAGCAGTTCTTC.

Turning to this clonotype: No conserved phenylalanine or tryptophan is present at the end of the CDR3, so a read error is the likely explanation. The chain uses TRBV11-2 and TRBJ2-3; the match to TRBD1 covers 9 bases. The CDR3 is 16 amino acids. V lost 6 bases and J lost 3; bases outside the gene matches: 10. Germline lookup yields CDR1 SGHAT and CDR2 FQNNGV. CDR3 nucleotides: TGTGCCAGCAGGGCGGGACAGGGTGTGTGGACAGATACGCAGTATTCT. Protein: CASRAGQGVWTDTQYS.

This chain links TRBV29-1 with TRBJ1-2; a possible D gene is TRBD1 (5 bases). V gave up 6 bases and J gave up 6 bases, with 20 bases separating them. CDR1 and CDR2 from the germline V gene are SQVTM and ANQGSEA. The CDR3 extends over 14 amino acids. CDR3 sequence (DNA): TGCAGCGTCGACGGCGCGGGGGGGTATCATGGCTACACCTTC. Translated: CSVDGAGGYHGYTF.

This rearrangement joins TRBV29-1 to TRBJ2-3; 8 bases are a match to TRBD2. J was trimmed by 8 bases and V by 3 bases; bases with no gene match: 22. Germline values: CDR1 SQVTM, CDR2 ANQGSEA. The CDR3 covers 18 residues. The CDR3 spells CSVDGLPSAGGSRVTQYF. In nucleotides, the CDR3 is TGCAGCGTTGATGGACTACCAAGCGCGGGGGGCTCACGAGTTACGCAGTATTTT.

V gene TRBV28 combines with J gene TRBJ2-1; 8 bases agree with TRBD1. This CDR3 comprises 15 residues. Trimming at V came to 6 bases and at J to 4 bases, leaving 8 bases not matched to a gene. CDR1 is MDHEN and CDR2 is SYDVKM in the germline V gene. CDR3 nucleotides: TGTGCCAGCAGACCCGGGACAGGAGTTTACAATGAGCAGTTCTTC. It translates to CASRPGTGVYNEQFF.

The chain links TRBV7-2 to TRBJ2-7; D might be TRBD2 (5 bases). The CDR3 consists of 15 residues. Germline CDR1 reads SGHTA; CDR2 reads FQGNSA. The V gene lost 2 bases and the J gene lost 4 bases, with 15 bases spanning the gap. The DNA for the CDR3 is TGTGCCAGCAGCTTAATTGGGTTACTAGATTACGAGCAGTACGTC. Encoded protein: CASSLIGLLDYEQYV.

In its sample, this clonotype was seen a few times. The chain combines TRBV6-4 with TRBJ2-4; D is ambiguous. V was cut by 6 bases and J by 7 bases, with 13 bases left in between. Germline lookup yields CDR1 MRHNA and CDR2 SNTAGT. The CDR3 consists of 13 residues. The chain's CDR3 is CASSLHEPNIQYF. CDR3 sequence (DNA): TGTGCCAGCAGCCTACACGAACCGAACATTCAGTACTTC.